This paragraph covers one T cell receptor (beta chain) sequence. Its antigen is still unknown. The method was immunoSEQ multiplex PCR; TCRdb's version includes in-frame clones alone and lacks a portion of them. This table holds around 140,000 clones, over 85% found once. The V end lost 0 bases, the J end lost 6 bases, and 7 bases lay between the germline ends. CDR1 is SGHDN, CDR2 FVKESK, per germline. The CDR3 loop spans 13 amino acids. This entry is derived from a study of T cell responses to AZD1222 COVID-19 vaccine. General study findings and limits: White British people made up most donors, females outnumbered males, and clonal diversity was possibly underestimated.

Sequences were derived from peripheral blood, sampled on day 0 of AZD1222 vaccination. This rearrangement joins TRBV14 to TRBJ2-3; D unresolved. This receptor was obtained from an adult in good health. The CDR3 bases are TGTGCCAGCAGCCAAGACACATGGGATACGCAGTATTTT. It is translated as CASSQDTWDTQYF.